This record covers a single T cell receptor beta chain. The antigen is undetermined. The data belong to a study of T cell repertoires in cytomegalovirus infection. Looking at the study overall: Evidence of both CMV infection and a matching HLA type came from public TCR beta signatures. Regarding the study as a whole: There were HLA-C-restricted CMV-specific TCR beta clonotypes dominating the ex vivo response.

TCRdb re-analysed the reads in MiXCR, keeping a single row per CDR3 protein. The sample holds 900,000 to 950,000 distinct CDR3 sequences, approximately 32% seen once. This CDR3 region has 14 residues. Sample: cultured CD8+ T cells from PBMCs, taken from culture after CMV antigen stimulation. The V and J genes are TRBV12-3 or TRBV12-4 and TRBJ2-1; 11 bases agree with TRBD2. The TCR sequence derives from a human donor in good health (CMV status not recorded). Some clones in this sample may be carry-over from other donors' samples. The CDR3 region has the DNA TGTGCACTAGCGGGGGCCCCCACCGACAATGAGCAGTTCTTC. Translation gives CALAGAPTDNEQFF.